A single sample is the source of the 25 T cell receptor beta chains below, sequenced in a study of T cells in Graves' hyperthyroidism and ophthalmopathy. TCR beta CDR3 regions were amplified from RNA transcripts. An initial round of RT-PCR targeting the TCR CDR3 relied on the HTBI primer set. Using its own MiXCR run on the multiplex PCR reads, TCRdb lists one record per CDR3 protein. The table includes 300,000 or so distinct CDR3 sequences, 15% to 20% detected once. The sequencing input was blood. Every receptor here comes from a woman aged 50 to 65 with Graves' hyperthyroidism.

This clonotype came up many times. The gene calls are TRBV28 and TRBJ1-1, with a tentative D call TRBD1 (6 bases). The V and J ends lost 1 base and 5 bases respectively, with 14 bases between them. The CDR3 is made up of 15 amino acids. Germline V gene lookup returns CDR1 MDHEN and CDR2 SYDVKM. CDR3 protein: CASSLLLQGGTEAFF. In DNA form, the CDR3 reads TGTGCCAGCAGTTTATTATTACAGGGTGGAACTGAAGCTTTCTTT.

In the case of this clonotype: A clone one base away is much larger, so this may be a read error. The conserved final phenylalanine or tryptophan is absent from the CDR3, which likely points to a read error. The chain carries TRBV5-1 and TRBJ1-2, with 8 bases identical to TRBD1. V shed 4 bases, J shed 6 bases, and the junction held 11 bases outside the gene matches. The CDR3 has 15 residues. Per germline, CDR1 SGHRS and CDR2 YFSETQ. The CDR3 reads CASSANRGDTDGYTL. For the CDR3, the DNA is TGCGCCAGCAGCGCGAACAGGGGGGATACGGATGGCTACACCCTC.

The J gene is TRBJ1-4, the V gene TRBV7-9; D may be TRBD1 (6 bases). Between the trimmed V and J ends, which lost 5 bases and 6 bases, there was a span of 19 bases. The CDR3 contains 16 residues. Germline CDR1 SEHNR, CDR2 FQNEAQ (reference sequence). CDR3 protein: CASSTGQLDGHEKLFF. The CDR3 nucleotides are TGTGCCAGCAGCACCGGACAGTTAGACGGTCATGAAAAACTGTTTTTT.

This clonotype was seen repeatedly, ten times or more. The V call is TRBV12-5, the J call TRBJ1-2, with TRBD1 identical over 8 bases. The V gene end was trimmed by 0 bases and the J gene end by 7 bases; junction bases not matched to a gene: 7. Germline CDR1 is LGHNT and CDR2 is FRNRAP. This CDR3 region has 15 residues. The CDR3 region has the DNA TGTGCTAGTGGTTTGGTAACCCGACAGGGGCTTGGCTACACCTTC. Its protein is CASGLVTRQGLGYTF.

This clonotype came up many times. V usage is TRBV18 and J usage is TRBJ1-1; the D is unclear. Germline lookup yields CDR1 KGHSH and CDR2 LQKENI. Between the trimmed V and J ends, which lost 5 bases and 8 bases, there was a span of 15 bases. CDR3 size: 13 residues. The CDR3 reads CASSALVPEEAFF. Here the CDR3 DNA reads TGTGCCAGCTCAGCACTTGTCCCCGAGGAAGCTTTCTTT.

This clonotype came up many times. This chain uses TRBV28 with TRBJ2-1; no firm D call. Germline V lookup: CDR1 MDHEN, CDR2 SYDVKM. The V gene lost 3 bases and the J gene lost 10 bases, with 13 bases spanning the gap. CDR3 length equals 13 residues. CDR3 amino acids: CASSFDGTREQFF. The CDR3 DNA is TGTGCCAGCAGTTTTGACGGTACACGGGAGCAGTTCTTC.

The table lists this clonotype with many counts. The chain recombines TRBV7-8 with TRBJ2-1; 15 positions agree with TRBD2. Losses at the gene ends were 1 base for V and 4 bases for J; bases not matched to a gene: 2. CDR1 and CDR2 from the germline V gene are SGHVS and FQNEAQ. CDR3 length: 17 residues. The CDR3 loop is CASSLVGLAGGYNEQFF. As DNA, the CDR3 is TGTGCCAGCAGCTTAGTCGGACTAGCGGGAGGGTACAATGAGCAGTTCTTC.

This clonotype was seen repeatedly, ten times or more. The chain couples TRBV29-1 to TRBJ1-1, with D possibly matching TRBD1 (5 bases). CDR1 and CDR2 (germline): SQVTM, ANQGSEA. The V end lost 4 bases, the J end lost 11 bases, and 17 bases lay between the germline ends. The CDR3 sequence is 12 residues long. The CDR3 region has the DNA TGCAGCGTTGCGGTCTCGGGGGAGGTGGCTTTCTTT. Translation: CSVAVSGEVAFF.

V gene TRBV28 combines with J gene TRBJ1-4; D is undetermined. Germline lookup yields CDR1 MDHEN and CDR2 SYDVKM. This CDR3 region has 13 residues. V lost 10 bases and J 8 bases, leaving 17 bases between the germline ends. CDR3 coding DNA: TGTGCCACCCGTGGCGGAGTTGGGGAAAAACTGTTTTTT. It yields the protein CATRGGVGEKLFF.

The rearrangement uses TRBV12-3 or TRBV12-4 and TRBJ2-1; D gene unclear. The CDR3 consists of 14 residues. Between the trimmed V and J ends, which lost 3 bases and 4 bases, there was a span of 10 bases. The DNA of the CDR3 is TGTGCCAGCAGTTTGGAGACATCATACAATGAGCAGTTCTTC. Translating it yields CASSLETSYNEQFF.

The rearrangement uses TRBV28 and TRBJ1-1; 8 positions agree with TRBD1. V shed 6 bases, J shed 3 bases, and the junction held 9 bases outside the gene matches. CDR1 and CDR2 (germline): MDHEN, SYDVKM. The CDR3 has 15 residues. DNA of the CDR3: TGTGCCAGCAGACCCCGGACAGGGAGGTACACTGAAGCTTTCTTT. Amino acids: CASRPRTGRYTEAFF.

The rearrangement links TRBV5-1 to TRBJ2-1; tentative D call: TRBD2 (5 bases). Germline-derived CDR1 and CDR2 are SGHRS and YFSETQ. The V gene lost 0 bases and the J gene lost 8 bases, with 18 bases spanning the gap. This CDR3 is 16 amino acids long. The CDR3 spells CASSLEQRARMDEQFF. The CDR3 coding sequence is TGCGCCAGCAGCTTGGAGCAGAGGGCCAGGATGGATGAGCAGTTCTTC.

This clonotype was observed a handful of times. This sequence joins TRBV5-4 and TRBJ1-3; D remains unclear. V was trimmed by 4 bases and J by 0 bases, leaving 14 bases between them. The CDR3 contains 16 residues. Germline V gives CDR1 SGHNT, CDR2 YYREEE (reference sequence). CDR3 coding DNA: TGTGCCAGCAGCCCCCTCGGCCCGAGCTCTGGAAACACCATATATTTT. This translates into CASSPLGPSSGNTIYF.

This clonotype was seen ten or more times. V is TRBV28 and J is TRBJ2-7, with D maybe TRBD1 (6 bases). Trimming shortened V by 5 bases and J by 3 bases, and 14 bases separated the two germline ends. Per the germline V gene, CDR1 is MDHEN and CDR2 is SYDVKM. The CDR3 is 14 amino acids. DNA for the CDR3: TGTGCCAGCAGTCCCATAGACAGGAGCTACGAGCAGTACGTC. Residues: CASSPIDRSYEQYV.

This clonotype was seen only a few times. V usage is TRBV9 and J usage is TRBJ1-6; D perhaps matches TRBD1 (5 bases). Germline CDR1 and CDR2: SGDLS and YYNGEE. There are 15 residues in the CDR3. V was shortened by 4 bases and J by 10 bases, with 18 bases between the two germline ends. The CDR3 DNA sequence: TGTGCCAGCAGCCCTGCGGGATCGGGGGTATCACCCCTCCACTTT. Translating gives CASSPAGSGVSPLHF. Full variable domain (rest looked up from reference TRBV9 and TRBJ1-6): DSGVTQTPKHLITATGQRVTLRCSPRSGDLSVYWYQQSLDQGLQFLIQYYNGEERAKGNILERFSAQQFPDLHSELNLSSLELGDSALYFCASSPAGSGVSPLHFGNGTRLTVT.

Note on this clonotype: It may be a read error: a sequence one base away is much more abundant. V and J are TRBV3-1 and TRBJ2-5, with D possibly matching TRBD2 (5 bases). Germline V lookup: CDR1 LGHDT, CDR2 YNNKEL (reference sequence). V shed 3 bases and J shed 5 bases, with 13 bases lying between them. This CDR3 spans 14 amino acids. Written as DNA, the CDR3 is TGTGCCAGCAGCCATGAGGGTAGTCGGGAGACCCAGTACTTC. This sequence encodes CASSHEGSRETQYF.

V is TRBV27 and J is TRBJ2-5; 8 bases line up with TRBD1. This CDR3 comprises 12 residues. V shed 6 bases and J 5 bases; nucleotides not matched to a gene: 2. The V gene's germline CDR1 is MNHEY and CDR2 SMNVEV (reference sequence). The CDR3, as DNA: TGTGCCAGCAGCCGGACAGGGGAGACCCAGTACTTC. This translates into CASSRTGETQYF.

J is TRBJ2-7 and V is TRBV5-1; 8 bases fit TRBD1. CDR1 and CDR2 from the germline V gene are SGHRS and YFSETQ. The trim removed 5 bases at V and 6 bases at J, leaving 10 bases unmatched. This CDR3 is 14 amino acids long. The CDR3, as DNA: TGCGCCAGCAGTTCATCCGAGACAGGGGTCGAGCAGTACTTC. Amino acid sequence: CASSSSETGVEQYF.

The chain employs TRBV5-4 and TRBJ2-3; 7 nucleotides agree with TRBD1. The junction had 17 bases not matched to a gene; V was cut back by 5 bases and J by 2 bases. Germline V gene data show CDR1 as SGHNT and CDR2 as YYREEE (reference sequence). The CDR3 is made up of 18 amino acids. The CDR3 is CASRRSLQGIGTTDTQYF. In nucleotides, the CDR3 is TGTGCCAGCAGGCGATCCTTACAGGGGATAGGGACCACAGATACGCAGTATTTT.

This clonotype has more than one count but fewer than ten. The rearrangement links TRBV9 to TRBJ2-5; D tentatively reads TRBD1 or TRBD2 (7 bases each). The CDR3 covers 13 residues. Germline V gene lookup returns CDR1 SGDLS and CDR2 YYNGEE. V lost 4 bases to trimming and J lost 3 bases, with 10 bases between them. CDR3 DNA: TGTGCCAGCAGCCAGGGGGGGAAAGAGACCCAGTACTTC. Protein sequence: CASSQGGKETQYF. Based on the CDR3 plus reference TRBV9 and TRBJ2-5, the full variable domain is DSGVTQTPKHLITATGQRVTLRCSPRSGDLSVYWYQQSLDQGLQFLIQYYNGEERAKGNILERFSAQQFPDLHSELNLSSLELGDSALYFCASSQGGKETQYFGPGTRLLVL.

The chain has TRBV19 and TRBJ1-1; D unresolved. CDR3 size: 15 residues. V lost 2 bases and J 4 bases, leaving 14 bases between the germline ends. Per the germline V gene, CDR1 is LNHDA and CDR2 is SQIVND (reference sequence). The CDR3 is CASSISVGYRTEAFF. The CDR3 coding sequence is TGTGCCAGTAGTATATCTGTCGGGTATCGCACTGAAGCTTTCTTT.

This sequence joins TRBV30 and TRBJ1-5; unclear D gene. The V end lost 2 bases, the J end lost 6 bases, and 17 bases lay between the germline ends. The CDR3 is 15 amino acids. CDR1 is GTSNPN and CDR2 is SVGIG in the germline V gene (reference sequence). The CDR3 spells CAWSKYGLSSQPQHF. Written as DNA, the CDR3 is TGTGCCTGGAGTAAGTATGGACTCTCGAGTCAGCCCCAGCATTTT.

This clonotype was seen ten or more times. The rearrangement joins TRBV5-1 to TRBJ1-1, with D hard to call. This CDR3 has 12 residues. Trimming stripped 4 bases from V and 11 bases from J, with 15 bases between. CDR1 SGHRS and CDR2 YFSETQ come from the germline V gene. CDR3 amino acids: CASSPSGVGAFF. The CDR3, as DNA: TGCGCCAGCAGCCCGTCCGGCGTGGGGGCTTTCTTT.

Points on this clonotype: One base away lies a much larger clone, so this may be a sequencing read error. This rearrangement joins TRBV7-2 to TRBJ2-5; 7 bases agree with TRBD2. This CDR3 comprises 11 residues. Germline V CDR1 and CDR2: SGHTA, FQGNSA. The trim removed 6 bases at V and 5 bases at J, leaving 0 bases unmatched. CDR3 sequence: CASRGGETQYF. DNA of the CDR3: TGTGCCAGCAGGGGAGGGGAGACCCAGTACTTC.

This clonotype was recorded a few times. V is TRBV15 and J is TRBJ2-1, with unresolved D. This CDR3 is 16 amino acids long. CDR1 is LNHNV and CDR2 is YYDKDF in the germline V gene (reference sequence). V lost 3 bases, J lost 8 bases, and 20 bases lay in between. CDR3 sequence reads: CATSRAGSRKADEQFF. The CDR3 bases are TGTGCCACCAGCAGGGCCGGGTCTCGCAAGGCCGATGAGCAGTTCTTC.